The source of this T cell receptor (beta chain) is a study of shared T cell receptors in the human thymus. Generated by immunoSEQ multiplex PCR, the TCRdb table keeps only in-frame clones and is missing some. Counted here are under 700,000 clones, about 84% occurring once; the ten biggest clones make up 0.013%. The CDR3 is 17 residues long. V trimming: 5 bases; J trimming: 4 bases; junction bases outside the gene matches: 13. Germline V gene sequence: CDR1 SGHAT, CDR2 FQNNGV. In addition, the sample was reused for a study of human thymus T cells. As that report states: Corrective heart surgery yielded the resections from which the thymus tissue came. What appeared biased in thymic and blood repertoires was the usage of V and J genes. Unrelated individuals had highly overlapping thymic repertoires, as reported in related research.

The sequencing sample was made of thymocytes. This clonotype was sampled from a boy younger than two with a congenital heart defect. The V gene is TRBV11-2, the J gene TRBJ2-5; TRBD2 matches at 10 bases. This CDR3 reads CASSRAGGPGLGETQYF. The DNA of the CDR3 is TGTGCCAGCAGCCGAGCGGGAGGGCCTGGGTTAGGAGAGACCCAGTACTTC.